This T cell receptor (beta chain) originates from a study of T cell changes during pregnancy in multiple sclerosis. The CDR3 extends over 13 amino acids. The V gene's germline CDR1 is SNHLY and CDR2 FYNNEI. Trimming removed 4 bases at V and 4 bases at J, with 10 bases between. Profiled with immunoSEQ multiplex PCR; TCRdb holds only in-frame clones, not every one. Of around 50,000 clones listed, 92% are singletons. The sequences come from CD4+ T cells from peripheral blood mononuclear cells, collected in the second trimester of pregnancy. V usage is TRBV2 and J usage is TRBJ2-5; D might be TRBD1 (6 bases). The clonotype comes from a female donor with multiple sclerosis, enrolled in a pregnancy study. CDR3 amino acids: CASSVVRGETQYF. For the CDR3, the DNA is TGTGCCAGCAGTGTGGTCAGGGGAGAGACCCAGTACTTC.